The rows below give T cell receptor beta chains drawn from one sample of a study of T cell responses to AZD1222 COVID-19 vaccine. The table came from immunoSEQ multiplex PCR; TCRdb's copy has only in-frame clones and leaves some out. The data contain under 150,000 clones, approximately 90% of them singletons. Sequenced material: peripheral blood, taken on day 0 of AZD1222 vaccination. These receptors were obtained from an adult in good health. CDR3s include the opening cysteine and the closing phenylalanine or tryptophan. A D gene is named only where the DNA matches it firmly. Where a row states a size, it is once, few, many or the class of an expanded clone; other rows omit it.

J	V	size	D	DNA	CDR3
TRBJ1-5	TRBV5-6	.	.	TGTGCCAGCAGCTTGGGGCTACAGCCCCAGCATTTT	CASSLGLQPQHF
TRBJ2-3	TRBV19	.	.	TGTGCCAGTAGTACGCACCGTGAGGGAACGCAGTATTTT	CASSTHREGTQYF
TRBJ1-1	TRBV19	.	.	TGTGCCAGTAAGGGGCTAAACACTGAAGCTTTCTTT	CASKGLNTEAFF
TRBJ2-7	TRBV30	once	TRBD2	TGTGCCTGGGGTTTAGCGGGAGCTAGGGTCGAGCAGTACTTC	CAWGLAGARVEQYF
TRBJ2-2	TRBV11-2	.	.	TGTGCCAGCAGCTTAGACGGCCAGTCACCGACCGGGGAGCTGTTTTTT	CASSLDGQSPTGELFF
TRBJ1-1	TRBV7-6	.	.	TGTGCCAGCAGCTTAGTCACTGTGGAGCAAGGAACTGAAGCTTTCTTT	CASSLVTVEQGTEAFF
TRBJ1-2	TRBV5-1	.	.	TGCGCCAGCAGCTCCTCTCCTACTAACTATGGCTACACCTTC	CASSSSPTNYGYTF
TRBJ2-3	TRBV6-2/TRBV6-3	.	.	TGTGCCAGCAGTGCAGCGACGTGGGATACGCAGTATTTT	CASSAATWDTQYF
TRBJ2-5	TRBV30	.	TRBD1	TGTGCCTGGAGTGTACGGACAGGCCCCAGGGCGGAGACCCAGTACTTC	CAWSVRTGPRAETQYF
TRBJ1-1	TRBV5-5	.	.	TGTGCCAGCAGCTTTGTACAGGGGAACACTGAAGCTTTCTTT	CASSFVQGNTEAFF
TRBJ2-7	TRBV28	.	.	TGTGCCAGCAGTCCATATTGGGAAGCGGAGCCGTACTTC	CASSPYWEAEPYF
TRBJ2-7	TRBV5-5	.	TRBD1	TGTGCCAGCAGCTTGGGGGGACAGGGCTCCTACGAGCAGTACTTC	CASSLGGQGSYEQYF
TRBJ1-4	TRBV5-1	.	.	TGCGCCAGCAGCCTGAGGGGCCTCAATGAAAAACTGTTTTTT	CASSLRGLNEKLFF
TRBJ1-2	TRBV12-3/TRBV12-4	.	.	TGTGCCAGCAGTTTACAGCCAGGGGTCGGCTACACCTTC	CASSLQPGVGYTF
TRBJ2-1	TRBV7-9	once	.	TGTGCCAGCAGCGACCTTGTAGGGCTGCCGGCCGAGCAGTTCTTC	CASSDLVGLPAEQFF
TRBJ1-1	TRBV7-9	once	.	TGTGCCAGCAGCTTAGTTTTAGGATCGTCCACTGAAGCTTTCTTT	CASSLVLGSSTEAFF
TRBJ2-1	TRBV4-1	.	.	TGCGCCAGCAGCCAAGCGGGTCCCTACAATGAGCAGTTCTTC	CASSQAGPYNEQFF
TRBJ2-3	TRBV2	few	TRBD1	TGTGCCAGCAGTCAGGACAGGGGAACAGATACGCAGTATTTT	CASSQDRGTDTQYF
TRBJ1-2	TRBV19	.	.	TGTGCCAGTAGTATAGATCCAGCTAACTATGGCTACACCTTC	CASSIDPANYGYTF
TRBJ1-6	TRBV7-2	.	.	TGTGCCAGCAGCTTCAGGACGAGCTCCTATAATTCACCCCTCCACTTT	CASSFRTSSYNSPLHF
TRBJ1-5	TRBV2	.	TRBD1	TGTGCCAGCAGTCAGGGGGCGCGGGATCAGCCCCAGCATTTT	CASSQGARDQPQHF
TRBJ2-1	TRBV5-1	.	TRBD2	TGCGCCAGCAGCTGGCCCCGGGGCCTAGCGGGAGGGTATGAGCAGTTCTTC	CASSWPRGLAGGYEQFF
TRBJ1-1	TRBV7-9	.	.	TGTGCCAGCACCTTATTATCGATCGGCAGGGGCTCTGAAGCTTTCTTT	CASTLLSIGRGSEAFF
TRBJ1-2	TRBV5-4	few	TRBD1	TGTGCCAGCAGCATCCCGGGACAGACCTATGGCTACACCTTC	CASSIPGQTYGYTF
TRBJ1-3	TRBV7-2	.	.	TGTGCCAGCAGCCCCACGTACTCTGGAAACACCATATATTTT	CASSPTYSGNTIYF
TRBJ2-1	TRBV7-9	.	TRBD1	TGTGCCAGCGCCTCACGGGACAGGGACCGATTCCTTTACAATGAGCAGTTCTTC	CASASRDRDRFLYNEQFF
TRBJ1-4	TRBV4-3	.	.	TGCGCCAGCAGCCAAGATAGGGCCCGAGGGAGGGGAAAACTGTTTTTT	CASSQDRARGRGKLFF
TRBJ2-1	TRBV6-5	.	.	TGTGCCAGCAGGGGGACTTTCAGCTCCTACAATGAGCAGTTCTTC	CASRGTFSSYNEQFF
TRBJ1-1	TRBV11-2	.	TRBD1	TGTGCCAGCAGCCCTTTGACAGGGGGACTCCCGCGGGACACTGAAGCTTTCTTT	CASSPLTGGLPRDTEAFF
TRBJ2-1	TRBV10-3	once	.	TGTGCCATCAGTGAGTCGACCATGGACGGAGACAATGAGCAGTTCTTC	CAISESTMDGDNEQFF
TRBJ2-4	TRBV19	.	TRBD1	TGTGCCAGTAGGTCCCGGGACAGGGGGCTTGGGAACATTCAGTACTTC	CASRSRDRGLGNIQYF
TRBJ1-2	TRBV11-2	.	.	TGTGCCAGCAGCTTAGGAGGGCAGGGGAACTATGGCTACACCTTC	CASSLGGQGNYGYTF
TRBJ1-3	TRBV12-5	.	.	TGTGCTAGTGGCCTCATGCGGGGGAGAGGAAACACCATATATTTT	CASGLMRGRGNTIYF
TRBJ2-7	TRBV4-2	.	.	TGTGCCAGCAGCCAAGCAACGAGCACGCATCTAGCCGAGCAGTACTTC	CASSQATSTHLAEQYF
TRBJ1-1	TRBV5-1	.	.	TGCGCCAGCAGCTCCGCTGGGAGCACTGAAGCTTTCTTT	CASSSAGSTEAFF
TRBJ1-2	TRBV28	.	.	TGTGCCAGCAGTGCAACCGGGTTGGGGGGCTACACCTTC	CASSATGLGGYTF
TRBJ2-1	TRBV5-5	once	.	TGTGCCAGCAGCCCCGGGACAGAGCAGTTCTTC	CASSPGTEQFF
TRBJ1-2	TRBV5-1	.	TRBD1	TGCGCCAGCAGCGCGGGACAGGGGGCCTTTGGCTATGGCTACACCTTC	CASSAGQGAFGYGYTF
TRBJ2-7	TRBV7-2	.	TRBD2	TGTGCCAGCAGCTCCGGGCGGAGGACTAGCGGAGGCGAGCAGTACTTC	CASSSGRRTSGGEQYF